The clone carrying this T cell receptor (beta chain) came up a few times. The CDR3 length is 12 residues. Trimming cost V 8 bases and J 5 bases, with 10 bases left between them. CDR1 is MNHNS, CDR2 SASEGT, per germline. The data belong to a study of Graves' ophthalmopathy and Graves' hyperthyroidism. Hyperthyroidism in these 18- to 65-year-old patients was newly diagnosed, lasting under 2 months. RNA served as the template for amplifying TCR beta CDR3 regions. In the first round, RT-PCR was carried out with HTBI primers, and a multiplex PCR formed the second round. TCRdb analysed the multiplex PCR reads with MiXCR anew, one entry per CDR3 protein. The table shows 500,000 to 700,000 distinct CDR3 sequences, with roughly 20% occurring only once.

This chain uses TRBV6-1 with TRBJ1-5; D unclear. The clonotype comes from a young woman with stable Graves' hyperthyroidism. Some clones in this sample may be carry-over from other donors' samples. Sample: peripheral blood. CDR3 amino acids: CASRIAYQPQHF. CDR3 in DNA: TGTGCCAGCCGGATCGCCTATCAGCCCCAGCATTTT.